Included here is one TCR beta chain sequence, with context. The data originate from a study of T cell responses to AZD1222 COVID-19 vaccine. Pooled together were second doses at about 4 or about 12 weeks. Profiled with immunoSEQ multiplex PCR; TCRdb holds only in-frame clones, not every one. The table shows 150,000 to 160,000 clones, with 90% to 95% occurring only once. From germline, CDR1 is SEHNR and CDR2 FQNEAQ (reference sequence). The trim removed 1 base at V and 7 bases at J, leaving 7 bases unmatched. The CDR3 extends over 15 amino acids. The sequence derives from an adult who received the AZD1222 COVID-19 vaccine. The V and J genes are TRBV7-9 and TRBJ2-1; 7 bases match TRBD1. This specimen was peripheral blood, taken 28 days after the second AZD1222 dose. CDR3 region: CASSLGDNRGNEQFF. The CDR3 region has the DNA TGTGCCAGCAGCTTAGGGGACAACAGGGGAAATGAGCAGTTCTTC. Using reference TRBV7-9 and TRBJ2-1 for the parts outside the CDR3, the full variable domain is DTGVSQNPRHKITKRGQNVTFRCDPISEHNRLYWYRQTLGQGPEFLTYFQNEAQLEKSRLLSDRFSAERPKGSFSTLEIQRTEQGDSAMYLCASSLGDNRGNEQFFGPGTRLTVL.